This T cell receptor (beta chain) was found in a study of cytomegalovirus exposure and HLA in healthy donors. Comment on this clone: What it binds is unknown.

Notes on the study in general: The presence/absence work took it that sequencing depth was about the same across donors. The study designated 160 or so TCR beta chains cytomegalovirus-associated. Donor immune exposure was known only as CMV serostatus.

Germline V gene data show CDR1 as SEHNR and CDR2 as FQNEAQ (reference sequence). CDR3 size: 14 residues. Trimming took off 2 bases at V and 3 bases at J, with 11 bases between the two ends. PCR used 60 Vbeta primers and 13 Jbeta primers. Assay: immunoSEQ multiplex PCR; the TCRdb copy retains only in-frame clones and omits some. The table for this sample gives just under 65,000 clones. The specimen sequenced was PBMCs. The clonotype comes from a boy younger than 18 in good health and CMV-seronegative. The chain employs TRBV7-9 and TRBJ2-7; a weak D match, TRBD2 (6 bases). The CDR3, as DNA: TGTGCCAGCAGCTTAAGGGACTCCAACTACGAGCAGTACTTC. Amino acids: CASSLRDSNYEQYF.